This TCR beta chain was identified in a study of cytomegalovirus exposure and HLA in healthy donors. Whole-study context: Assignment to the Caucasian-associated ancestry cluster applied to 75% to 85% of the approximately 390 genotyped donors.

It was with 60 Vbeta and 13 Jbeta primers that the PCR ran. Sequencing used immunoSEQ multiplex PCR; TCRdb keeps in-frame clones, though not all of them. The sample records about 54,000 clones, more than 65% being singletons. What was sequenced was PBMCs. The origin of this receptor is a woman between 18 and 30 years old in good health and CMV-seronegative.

CDR3 loop: CASSIWGTSNQPQHF. In nucleotides, the CDR3 is TGTGCCAGTAGTATATGGGGCACTAGCAATCAGCCCCAGCATTTT. This chain uses TRBV19 with TRBJ1-5; a possible D gene is TRBD1 (5 bases). V dropped 2 bases and J dropped 0 bases, with 8 bases sitting between them. The CDR3 length is 15 residues. CDR1 and CDR2 (germline): LNHDA, SQIVND (reference sequence).